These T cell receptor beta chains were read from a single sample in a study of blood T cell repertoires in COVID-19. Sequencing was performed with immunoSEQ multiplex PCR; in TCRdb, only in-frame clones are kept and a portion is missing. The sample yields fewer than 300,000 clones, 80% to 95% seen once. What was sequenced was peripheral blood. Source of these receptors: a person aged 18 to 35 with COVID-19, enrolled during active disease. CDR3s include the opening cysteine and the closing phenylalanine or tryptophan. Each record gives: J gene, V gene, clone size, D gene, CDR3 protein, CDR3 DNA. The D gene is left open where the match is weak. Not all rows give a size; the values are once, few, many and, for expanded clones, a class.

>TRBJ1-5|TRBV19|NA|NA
CASTTGGDSNQPQHF
TGTGCCAGTACTACGGGGGGGGATAGCAATCAGCCCCAGCATTTT
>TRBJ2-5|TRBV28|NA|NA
CASSELGMEETQYF
TGTGCCAGCAGTGAACTAGGGATGGAAGAGACCCAGTACTTC
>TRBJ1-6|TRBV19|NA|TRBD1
CASSIQGQGANSPLHF
TGTGCCAGTAGTATCCAAGGACAGGGGGCTAATTCACCCCTCCACTTT
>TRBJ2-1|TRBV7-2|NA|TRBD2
CASSLGTAGVSYNEQFF
TGTGCCAGCAGCTTAGGAACGGCGGGGGTCTCCTACAATGAGCAGTTCTTC
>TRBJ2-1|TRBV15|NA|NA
CATSSSAYEQFF
TGTGCCACCAGCAGTAGCGCCTATGAGCAGTTCTTC
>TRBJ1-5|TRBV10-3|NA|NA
CAISPGLSNQPQHF
TGTGCCATCAGCCCAGGGTTGAGCAATCAGCCCCAGCATTTT
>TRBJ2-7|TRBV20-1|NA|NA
CSVQQGYEQYF
TGCAGTGTCCAACAGGGCTACGAGCAGTACTTC
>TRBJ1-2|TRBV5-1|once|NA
CASSPPGEGYTF
TGCGCCAGCAGCCCCCCAGGGGAGGGCTACACCTTC
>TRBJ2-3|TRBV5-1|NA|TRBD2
CASSTLTSGTSDTQYF
TGCGCCAGCAGCACACTAACTAGCGGGACATCAGATACGCAGTATTTT
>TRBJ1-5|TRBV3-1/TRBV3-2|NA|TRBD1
CVSSPENKGQGVDQPQHF
TGTGTCAGCAGCCCAGAGAACAAGGGACAGGGGGTTGATCAGCCCCAGCATTTT
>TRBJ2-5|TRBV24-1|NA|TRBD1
CATSDYTNRGMETQYF
TGTGCCACCAGTGATTATACGAACAGGGGTATGGAGACCCAGTACTTC
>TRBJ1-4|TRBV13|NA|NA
CASSLGADLDEKLFF
TGTGCCAGCAGCTTAGGGGCCGACTTAGATGAAAAACTGTTTTTT
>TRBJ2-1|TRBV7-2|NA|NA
CASSPVGSSYNEQFF
TGTGCCAGCAGCCCCGTGGGGAGCTCCTACAATGAGCAGTTCTTC
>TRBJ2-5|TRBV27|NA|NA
CASRESGQETQYF
TGTGCCAGCAGGGAGAGCGGCCAAGAGACCCAGTACTTC
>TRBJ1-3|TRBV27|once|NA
CASSSRGSGNTIYF
TGTGCCAGCAGCTCGAGGGGGTCTGGAAACACCATATATTTT
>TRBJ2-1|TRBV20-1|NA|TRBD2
CSAQGLDLQFF
TGCAGTGCGCAGGGACTAGATCTTCAGTTCTTC
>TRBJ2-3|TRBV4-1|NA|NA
CASSQVGSSTDTQYF
TGCGCCAGCAGCCAAGTGGGGAGTAGCACAGATACGCAGTATTTT
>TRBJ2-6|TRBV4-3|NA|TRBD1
CASSQGYQGAGANVLTF
TGCGCCAGCAGCCAAGGGTACCAGGGGGCTGGGGCCAACGTCCTGACTTTC
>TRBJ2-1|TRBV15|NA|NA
CATSRPDSYNEQFF
TGTGCCACCAGCAGACCAGACAGCTACAATGAGCAGTTCTTC
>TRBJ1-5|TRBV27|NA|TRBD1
CASNPLGDRDHNQPQHF
TGTGCCAGCAACCCTCTCGGAGACAGGGACCACAATCAGCCCCAGCATTTT
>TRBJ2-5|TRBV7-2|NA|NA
CASSLFTTERETQYF
TGTGCCAGCAGCTTATTTACGACAGAACGAGAGACCCAGTACTTC
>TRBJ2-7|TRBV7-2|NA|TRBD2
CASSLVEASGRIAYEQYF
TGTGCCAGCAGCTTAGTGGAGGCTAGCGGGAGAATAGCCTACGAGCAGTACTTC
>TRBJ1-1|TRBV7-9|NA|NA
CASSAQGSRTEAFF
TGTGCCAGCAGCGCACAGGGATCGAGGACTGAAGCTTTCTTT
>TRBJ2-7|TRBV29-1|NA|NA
CSARGLAQSSYEQYF
TGCAGCGCCCGAGGGCTAGCGCAGAGCTCCTACGAGCAGTACTTC
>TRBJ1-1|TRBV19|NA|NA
CASIHGRVNTEAFF
TGTGCCAGTATCCACGGCAGGGTGAACACTGAAGCTTTCTTT
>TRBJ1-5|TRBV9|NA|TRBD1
CASSAGQLNQPQHF
TGTGCCAGCAGCGCGGGACAGCTCAATCAGCCCCAGCATTTT
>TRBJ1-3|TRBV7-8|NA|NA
CASSPPGLTSGNTIYF
TGTGCCAGCAGCCCCCCGGGACTGACCTCTGGAAACACCATATATTTT